The subject of this entry is one TCR beta chain. What it binds is unknown. The sample belongs to a study of cytomegalovirus exposure and HLA in healthy donors. In the study overall: For the approximately 400 genotyped donors, 75% to 90% fell within the Caucasian-associated ancestry cluster.

With 60 Vbeta and 13 Jbeta primers, the PCR was carried out. Only in-frame clones appear in the TCRdb table, and some are missing; sequencing was by immunoSEQ multiplex PCR. The sample lists roughly 160,000 clones; 60% to 80% were seen once. Study-level findings and limits: The authors enumerated around 150 TCR beta chains as linked to cytomegalovirus. Being indistinguishable, some V segments were excluded, TRBV6-2 and TRBV6-3 among them.

At collection, donors were nominally healthy, but unrecorded immune exposures were probable. Per germline, CDR1 SGDLS and CDR2 YYNGEE. Trimming shortened V by 4 bases and J by 0 bases, and 13 bases separated the two germline ends. The CDR3 is 15 residues long. The chain joins TRBV9 to TRBJ1-1, with D possibly being TRBD1 (5 bases). This receptor was identified in a man between 50 and 59 years old in good health and CMV-seropositive. What was sequenced was PBMCs. The CDR3: CASSSAPTVNTEAFF. CDR3 coding DNA: TGTGCCAGCAGCTCTGCACCGACAGTGAACACTGAAGCTTTCTTT.